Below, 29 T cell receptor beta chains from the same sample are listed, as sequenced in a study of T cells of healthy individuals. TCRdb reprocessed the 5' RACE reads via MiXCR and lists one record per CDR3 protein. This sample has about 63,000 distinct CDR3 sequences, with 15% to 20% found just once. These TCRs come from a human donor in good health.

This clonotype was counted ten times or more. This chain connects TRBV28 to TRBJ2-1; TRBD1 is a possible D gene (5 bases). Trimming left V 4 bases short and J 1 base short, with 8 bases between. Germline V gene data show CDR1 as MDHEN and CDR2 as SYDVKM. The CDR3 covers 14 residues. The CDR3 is CASSSDSSYNEQFF. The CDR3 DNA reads TGTGCCAGCAGTTCAGACAGTTCCTACAATGAGCAGTTCTTC.

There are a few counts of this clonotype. CDR3 region: CASSLTRGYDYEQYF. CDR3 bases: TGTGCCAGCAGCTTAACCAGGGGGTACGACTACGAGCAGTACTTC. J is TRBJ2-7 and V is TRBV7-6, with 7 bases that match TRBD1. Germline CDR1 SGHVS, CDR2 FNYEAQ. The CDR3 has 15 amino acids. V was clipped by 2 bases and J by 3 bases; unmatched bases: 7.

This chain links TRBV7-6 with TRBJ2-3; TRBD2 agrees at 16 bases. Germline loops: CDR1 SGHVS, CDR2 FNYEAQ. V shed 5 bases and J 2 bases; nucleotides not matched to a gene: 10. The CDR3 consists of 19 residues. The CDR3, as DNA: TGTGCCAGCAGCCGGTTCGGGACTAGCGGGAGGGCCCTCACAGATACGCAGTATTTT. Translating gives CASSRFGTSGRALTDTQYF.

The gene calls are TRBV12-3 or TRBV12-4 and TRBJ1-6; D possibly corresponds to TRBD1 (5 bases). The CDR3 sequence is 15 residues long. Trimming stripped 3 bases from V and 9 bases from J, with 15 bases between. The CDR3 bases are TGTGCCAGCAGTTTTGACGGGGCTGGAGTTTCACCCCTCCACTTT. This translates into CASSFDGAGVSPLHF.

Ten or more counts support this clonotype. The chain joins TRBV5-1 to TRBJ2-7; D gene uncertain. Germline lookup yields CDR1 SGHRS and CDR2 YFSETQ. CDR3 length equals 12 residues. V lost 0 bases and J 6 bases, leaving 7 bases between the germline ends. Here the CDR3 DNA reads TGCGCCAGCAGCTTGGATGTGAGCGAGCAGTACTTC. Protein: CASSLDVSEQYF.

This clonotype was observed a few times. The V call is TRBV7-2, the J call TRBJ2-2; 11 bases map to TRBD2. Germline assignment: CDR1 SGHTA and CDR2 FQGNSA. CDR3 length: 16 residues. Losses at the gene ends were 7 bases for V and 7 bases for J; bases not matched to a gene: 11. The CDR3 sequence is CASITFSGGANGELFF. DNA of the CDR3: TGTGCCAGCATCACTTTTAGCGGGGGGGCCAACGGGGAGCTGTTTTTT.

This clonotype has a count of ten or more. The CDR3 here is CASSPGLAGVNEQFF. CDR3 nucleotides: TGTGCCAGCAGCCCAGGACTAGCGGGAGTCAATGAGCAGTTCTTC. The genes are TRBV7-3 and TRBJ2-1; 13 bases are shared with TRBD2. Per the germline V gene, CDR1 is SGHTA and CDR2 is FQGTGA. With 5 bases clipped from V and 6 bases from J, the junction kept 4 bases outside the gene matches. The CDR3 extends over 15 amino acids.

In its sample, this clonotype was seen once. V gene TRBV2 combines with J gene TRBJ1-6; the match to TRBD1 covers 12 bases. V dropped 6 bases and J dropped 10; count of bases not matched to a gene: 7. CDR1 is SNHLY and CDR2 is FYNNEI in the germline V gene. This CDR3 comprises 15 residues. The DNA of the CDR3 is TGTGCCAGCAGAAGCAGCGGGACAGGGGGCTCACCCCTCCACTTT. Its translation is CASRSSGTGGSPLHF.

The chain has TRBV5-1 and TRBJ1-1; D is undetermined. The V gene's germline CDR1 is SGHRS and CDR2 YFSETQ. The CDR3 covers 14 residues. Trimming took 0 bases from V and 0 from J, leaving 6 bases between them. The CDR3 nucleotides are TGCGCCAGCAGCTTGGACGGCATGAACACTGAAGCTTTCTTT. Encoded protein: CASSLDGMNTEAFF. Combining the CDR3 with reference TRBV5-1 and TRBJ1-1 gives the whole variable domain KAGVTQTPRYLIKTRGQQVTLSCSPISGHRSVSWYQQTPGQGLQFLFEYFSETQRNKGNFPGRFSGRQFSNSRSEMNVSTLELGDSALYLCASSLDGMNTEAFFGQGTRLTVV.

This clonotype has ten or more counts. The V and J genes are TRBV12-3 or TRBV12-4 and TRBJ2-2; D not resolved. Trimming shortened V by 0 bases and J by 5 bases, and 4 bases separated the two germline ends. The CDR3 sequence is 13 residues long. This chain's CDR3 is CASSLARTGELFF. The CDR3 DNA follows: TGTGCCAGCAGTTTAGCGCGGACCGGGGAGCTGTTTTTT.

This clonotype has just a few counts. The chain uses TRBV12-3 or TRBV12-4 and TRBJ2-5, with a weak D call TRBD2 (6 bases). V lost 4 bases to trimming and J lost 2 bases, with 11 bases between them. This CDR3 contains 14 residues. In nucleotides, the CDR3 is TGTGCCAGCAGTTCCCCCGGGGGACAAGAGACCCAGTACTTC. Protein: CASSSPGGQETQYF.

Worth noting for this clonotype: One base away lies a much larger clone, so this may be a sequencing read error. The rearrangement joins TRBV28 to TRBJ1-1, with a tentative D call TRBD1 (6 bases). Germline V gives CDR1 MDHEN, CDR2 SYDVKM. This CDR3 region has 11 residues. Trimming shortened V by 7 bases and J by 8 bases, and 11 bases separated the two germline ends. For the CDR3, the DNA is TGTGCCAGCACCGCGACAGGAGAAGCTTTCTTT. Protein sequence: CASTATGEAFF.

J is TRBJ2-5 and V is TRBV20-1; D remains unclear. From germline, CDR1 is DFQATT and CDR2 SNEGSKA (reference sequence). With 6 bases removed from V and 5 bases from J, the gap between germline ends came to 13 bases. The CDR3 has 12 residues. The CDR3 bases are TGCAGTGCCCCCCGCCTGGGGGAGACCCAGTACTTC. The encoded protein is CSAPRLGETQYF.

The CDR3 region has the DNA TGCAGTGCCCCGGGACGTAGGAGCTCCTACGAGCAGTACTTC. Translation gives CSAPGRRSSYEQYF. This chain joins TRBV20-1 and TRBJ2-7; D tentatively fits TRBD1 or TRBD2 (5 bases each). V gave up 6 bases and J gave up 0 bases, with 15 bases separating them. Germline assignment: CDR1 DFQATT and CDR2 SNEGSKA (reference sequence). This CDR3 contains 14 residues.

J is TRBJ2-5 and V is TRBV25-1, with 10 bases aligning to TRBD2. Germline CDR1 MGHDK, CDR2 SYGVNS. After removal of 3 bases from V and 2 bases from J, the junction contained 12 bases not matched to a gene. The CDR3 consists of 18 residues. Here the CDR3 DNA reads TGTGCCAGCAGTGATACCCAAGGACTAGCGGAAAGGCAAGAGACCCAGTACTTC. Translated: CASSDTQGLAERQETQYF.

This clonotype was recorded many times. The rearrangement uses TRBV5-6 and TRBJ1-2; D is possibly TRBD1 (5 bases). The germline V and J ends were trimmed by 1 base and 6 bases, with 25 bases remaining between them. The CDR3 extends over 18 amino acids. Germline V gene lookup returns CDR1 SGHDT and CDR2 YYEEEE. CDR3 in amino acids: CASSLFLQVLLGLDGYTF. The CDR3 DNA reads TGTGCCAGCAGCTTGTTTCTACAGGTCCTTTTGGGACTGGATGGCTACACCTTC.

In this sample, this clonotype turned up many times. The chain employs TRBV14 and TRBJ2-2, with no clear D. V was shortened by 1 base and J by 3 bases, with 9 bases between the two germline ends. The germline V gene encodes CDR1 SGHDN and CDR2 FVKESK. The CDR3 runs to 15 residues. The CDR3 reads CASSQAARYTGELFF. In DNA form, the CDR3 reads TGTGCCAGCAGCCAAGCAGCTAGGTACACCGGGGAGCTGTTTTTT.

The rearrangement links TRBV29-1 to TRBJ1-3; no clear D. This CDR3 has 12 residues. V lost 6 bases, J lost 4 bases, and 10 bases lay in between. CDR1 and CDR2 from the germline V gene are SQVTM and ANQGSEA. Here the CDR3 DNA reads TGCAGCGTGGCGGGCGGAGGAAACACCATATATTTT. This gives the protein CSVAGGGNTIYF.

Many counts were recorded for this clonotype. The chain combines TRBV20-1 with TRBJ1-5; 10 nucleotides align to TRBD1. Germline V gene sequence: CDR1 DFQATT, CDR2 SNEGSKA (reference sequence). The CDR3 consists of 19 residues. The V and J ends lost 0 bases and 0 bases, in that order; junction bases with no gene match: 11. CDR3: CSAREVLGQGSLSNQPQHF. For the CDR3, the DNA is TGCAGTGCTAGAGAAGTCTTGGGACAGGGGTCCCTTAGCAATCAGCCCCAGCATTTT.

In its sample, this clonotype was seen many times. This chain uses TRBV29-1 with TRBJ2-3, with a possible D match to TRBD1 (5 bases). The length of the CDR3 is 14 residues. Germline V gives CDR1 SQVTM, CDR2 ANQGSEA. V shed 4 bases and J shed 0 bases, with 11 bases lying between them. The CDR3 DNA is TGCAGCGTTGGTACAGGCACCAGCACAGATACGCAGTATTTT. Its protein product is CSVGTGTSTDTQYF.

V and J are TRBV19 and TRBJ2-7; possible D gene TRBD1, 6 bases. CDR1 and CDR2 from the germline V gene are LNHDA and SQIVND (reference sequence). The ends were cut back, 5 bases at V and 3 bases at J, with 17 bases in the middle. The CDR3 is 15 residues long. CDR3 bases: TGTGCCAGTAGTCCCTCCGGGACATACATCTACGAGCAGTACTTC. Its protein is CASSPSGTYIYEQYF.

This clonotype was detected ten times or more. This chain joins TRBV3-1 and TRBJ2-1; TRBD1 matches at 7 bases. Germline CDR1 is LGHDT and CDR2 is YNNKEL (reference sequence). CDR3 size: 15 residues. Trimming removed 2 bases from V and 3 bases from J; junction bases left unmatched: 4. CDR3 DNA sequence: TGTGCCAGCAGCCAATTCCGGGACAGCTACAATGAGCAGTTCTTC. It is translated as CASSQFRDSYNEQFF.

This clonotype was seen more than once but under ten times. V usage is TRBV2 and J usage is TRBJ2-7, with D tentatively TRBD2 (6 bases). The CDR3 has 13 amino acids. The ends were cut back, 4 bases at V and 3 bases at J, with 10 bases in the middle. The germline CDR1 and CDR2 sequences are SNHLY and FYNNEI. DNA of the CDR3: TGTGCCAGCAGTGCGGGACTGATCTACGAGCAGTACTTC. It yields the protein CASSAGLIYEQYF.

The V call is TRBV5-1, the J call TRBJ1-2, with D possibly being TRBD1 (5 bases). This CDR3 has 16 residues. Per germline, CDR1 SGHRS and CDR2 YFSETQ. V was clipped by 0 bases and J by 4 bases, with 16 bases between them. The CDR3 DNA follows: TGCGCCAGCAGCTTGGCTGCGCCCCCAGGGAGCTATGGCTACACCTTC. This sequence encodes CASSLAAPPGSYGYTF.

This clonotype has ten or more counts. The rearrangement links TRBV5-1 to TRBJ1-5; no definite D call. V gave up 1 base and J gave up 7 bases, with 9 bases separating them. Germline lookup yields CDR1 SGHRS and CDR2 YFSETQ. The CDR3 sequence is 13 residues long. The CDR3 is CASSLQVGQPQHF. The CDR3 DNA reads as TGCGCCAGCAGCTTGCAGGTGGGCCAGCCCCAGCATTTT.

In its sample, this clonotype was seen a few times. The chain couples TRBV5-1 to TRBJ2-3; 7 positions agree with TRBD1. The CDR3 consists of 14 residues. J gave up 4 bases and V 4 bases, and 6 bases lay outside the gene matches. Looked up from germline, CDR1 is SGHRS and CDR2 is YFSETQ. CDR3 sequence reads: CASSIQGDADTQYF. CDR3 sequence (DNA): TGCGCCAGCAGCATCCAGGGGGACGCAGATACGCAGTATTTT. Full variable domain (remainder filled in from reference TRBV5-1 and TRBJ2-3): KAGVTQTPRYLIKTRGQQVTLSCSPISGHRSVSWYQQTPGQGLQFLFEYFSETQRNKGNFPGRFSGRQFSNSRSEMNVSTLELGDSALYLCASSIQGDADTQYFGPGTRLTVL.

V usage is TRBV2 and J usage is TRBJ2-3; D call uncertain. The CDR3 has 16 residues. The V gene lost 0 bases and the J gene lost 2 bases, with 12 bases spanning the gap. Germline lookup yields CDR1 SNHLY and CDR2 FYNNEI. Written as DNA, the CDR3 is TGTGCCAGCAGTGAAGCGGGTTATCGGATCACAGATACGCAGTATTTT. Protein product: CASSEAGYRITDTQYF.

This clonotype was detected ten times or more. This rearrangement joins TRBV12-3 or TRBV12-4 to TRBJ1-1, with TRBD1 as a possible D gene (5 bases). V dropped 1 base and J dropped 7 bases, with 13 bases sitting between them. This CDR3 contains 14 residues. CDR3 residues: CASSLGLTGGEAFF. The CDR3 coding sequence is TGTGCCAGCAGTTTAGGTTTAACCGGGGGTGAAGCTTTCTTT.

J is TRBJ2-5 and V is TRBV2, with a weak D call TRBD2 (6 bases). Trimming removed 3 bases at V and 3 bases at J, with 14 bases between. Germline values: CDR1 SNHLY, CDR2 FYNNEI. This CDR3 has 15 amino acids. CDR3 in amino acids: CASSDWRGVEETQYF. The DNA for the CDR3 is TGTGCCAGCAGTGATTGGCGGGGCGTTGAAGAGACCCAGTACTTC.